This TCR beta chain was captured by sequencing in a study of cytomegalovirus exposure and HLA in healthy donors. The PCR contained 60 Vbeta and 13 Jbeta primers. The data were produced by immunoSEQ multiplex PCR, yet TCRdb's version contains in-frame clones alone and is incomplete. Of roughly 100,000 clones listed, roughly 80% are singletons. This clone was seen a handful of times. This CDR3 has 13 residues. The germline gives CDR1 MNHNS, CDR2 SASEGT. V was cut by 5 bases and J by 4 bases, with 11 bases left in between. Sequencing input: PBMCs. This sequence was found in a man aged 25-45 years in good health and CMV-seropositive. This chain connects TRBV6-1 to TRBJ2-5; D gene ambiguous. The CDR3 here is CASSPPPRETQYF. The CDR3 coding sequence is TGTGCCAGCAGTCCCCCGCCGAGAGAGACCCAGTACTTC.